The 26 T cell receptor beta chains below come from one sample, sequenced in a study of blood T cell repertoires in COVID-19. Clones were sequenced by immunoSEQ multiplex PCR, and TCRdb holds only the in-frame ones, with some missing. The sample consists of a few hundred thousand clones, approximately 86% of them appearing once. The sample comprised PBMCs or T cells enriched from blood (not recorded which). These receptors all stem from a woman aged 25 to 39 who had recovered from COVID-19.

This clone was seen only a few times. The CDR3 is CASSLVERETEAFF. The DNA for the CDR3 is TGTGCCAGCAGCTTGGTGGAGAGAGAGACTGAAGCTTTCTTT. V gene TRBV5-4 combines with J gene TRBJ1-1; D gene unclear. CDR3 size: 14 residues. V lost 0 bases and J lost 5, with 11 bases in between. The germline CDR1 and CDR2 sequences are SGHNT and YYREEE (reference sequence). Drawing the rest from reference TRBV5-4 and TRBJ1-1, the complete variable domain is ETGVTQSPTHLIKTRGQQVTLRCSSQSGHNTVSWYQQALGQGPQFIFQYYREEENGRGNFPPRFSGLQFPNYSSELNVNALELDDSALYLCASSLVERETEAFFGQGTRLTVV.

This clone occurred once. The chain joins TRBV6-5 to TRBJ2-2; maybe TRBD2 (5 bases). V dropped 6 bases and J dropped 5 bases, with 10 bases sitting between them. The CDR3 spans 13 residues. The germline V gene has CDR1 MNHEY and CDR2 SVGAGI. This CDR3 reads CASRLTGTGELFF. DNA for the CDR3: TGTGCCAGCAGGCTTACGGGGACCGGGGAGCTGTTTTTT.

This clone turned up a few times. The J gene is TRBJ2-7, the V gene TRBV28, with 9 bases fitting TRBD1. Losses at the gene ends were 1 base for V and 6 bases for J; bases not matched to a gene: 7. The CDR3 contains 15 residues. Germline loops: CDR1 MDHEN, CDR2 SYDVKM. The chain's CDR3 is CASSLYGTGPREQYF. The DNA for the CDR3 is TGTGCCAGCAGTTTATATGGGACAGGGCCCCGCGAGCAGTACTTC.

The rearrangement uses TRBV27 and TRBJ2-2; D is ambiguous. The CDR3 loop spans 15 amino acids. The V gene lost 3 bases and the J gene lost 0 bases, with 8 bases spanning the gap. CDR1 and CDR2 (germline): MNHEY, SMNVEV (reference sequence). The CDR3 coding sequence is TGTGCCAGCAGTTTGAGGAGCGCGAACACCGGGGAGCTGTTTTTT. Its protein product is CASSLRSANTGELFF.

This chain joins TRBV2 and TRBJ1-5; 7 bases fit TRBD1. The V gene's germline CDR1 is SNHLY and CDR2 FYNNEI. After removal of 4 bases from V and 7 bases from J, the junction contained 16 bases not matched to a gene. The CDR3 has 17 amino acids. The CDR3 region is CASSVWPETGHGQPQHF. CDR3 DNA sequence: TGTGCCAGCAGTGTGTGGCCCGAGACAGGGCATGGACAGCCCCAGCATTTT. The complete variable domain, with remaining parts taken from reference TRBV2 and TRBJ1-5, reads EPEVTQTPSHQVTQMGQEVILRCVPISNHLYFYWYRQILGQKVEFLVSFYNNEISEKSEIFDDQFSVERPDGSNFTLKIRSTKLEDSAMYFCASSVWPETGHGQPQHFGDGTRLSIL.

The V gene is TRBV29-1, the J gene TRBJ2-7; 10 nucleotides line up with TRBD1. The CDR3 totals 13 residues. Germline values: CDR1 SQVTM, CDR2 ANQGSEA. The V and J ends lost 8 bases and 5 bases, in that order; junction bases with no gene match: 9. The DNA for the CDR3 is TGCAGCTCCAGACAGGGGGCCGGGGACGAGCAGTACTTC. It specifies CSSRQGAGDEQYF.

This chain joins TRBV28 and TRBJ2-7, with TRBD2 matching 10 bases. The CDR3 has 15 residues. Germline V gene sequence: CDR1 MDHEN, CDR2 SYDVKM. V lost 5 bases, J lost 1 base, and 5 bases stayed unmatched. The CDR3 DNA reads as TGTGCCAGCAGTCCCAGCGGGGGGGGGTCCTACGAGCAGTACTTC. This encodes CASSPSGGGSYEQYF.

The chain links TRBV29-1 to TRBJ2-7, with D perhaps TRBD1 (5 bases). V lost 3 bases, J lost 2 bases, and 14 bases lay in between. This CDR3 is built from 14 residues. Germline-derived CDR1 and CDR2 are SQVTM and ANQGSEA. CDR3 amino acids: CSVDGQGHPYEQYF. Written as DNA, the CDR3 is TGCAGCGTTGACGGGCAGGGTCATCCCTACGAGCAGTACTTC.

The sample holds one count of this clone. The CDR3 DNA is TGTGCCAGCAGCTTCGTAAGGCGGGGGGGCAGCTACGAGCAGTACTTC. It translates to CASSFVRRGGSYEQYF. The rearrangement links TRBV7-2 to TRBJ2-7; 9 nucleotides line up with TRBD2. The V gene end was trimmed by 3 bases and the J gene end by 3 bases; junction bases not matched to a gene: 9. The CDR3 extends over 16 amino acids. In germline, CDR1 is SGHTA, CDR2 FQGNSA.

The chain carries TRBV18 and TRBJ1-1; D not resolved. V was pared by 1 base and J by 0 bases, with 12 bases between. Germline values: CDR1 KGHSH, CDR2 LQKENI. CDR3 length: 16 residues. CDR3 amino acids: CASSPQPAAMNTEAFF. Here the CDR3 DNA reads TGTGCCAGCTCACCACAGCCCGCCGCGATGAACACTGAAGCTTTCTTT.

The rearrangement uses TRBV27 and TRBJ2-1; 7 nucleotides align to TRBD1. CDR1 and CDR2 from the germline V gene are MNHEY and SMNVEV (reference sequence). This CDR3 spans 15 amino acids. V lost 6 bases, J lost 2 bases, and 7 bases stayed unmatched. The CDR3 bases are TGTGCCAGCAGCCATAACAGGGGACCCTACAATGAGCAGTTCTTC. The encoded protein is CASSHNRGPYNEQFF.

A remark on this clone: No DNA is shown, since the ends of the CDR3 on it are uncertain; the CDR3 is the one TCRdb lists. This rearrangement joins TRBV18 to TRBJ2-7; the listed D gene, TRBD2, was not tested against the DNA. Counting both end residues, the CDR3 totals 15 amino acids. Germline V gives CDR1 KGHSH, CDR2 LQKENI. CDR3: CASSPPSGRDYEQYF.

This chain uses TRBV5-4 with TRBJ2-2; 7 bases are a match to TRBD2. J gave up 7 bases and V 0 bases, and 0 bases lay outside the gene matches. This CDR3 is 13 amino acids long. Looked up from germline, CDR1 is SGHNT and CDR2 is YYREEE (reference sequence). Here the CDR3 DNA reads TGTGCCAGCAGCTTGGGGACTAGCGGGGAGCTGTTTTTT. Encoded protein: CASSLGTSGELFF.

The chain is built from TRBV18 and TRBJ2-7; weak D call: TRBD2 (5 bases). Trimming took 2 bases from V and 6 from J, leaving 17 bases between them. The CDR3 extends over 15 amino acids. CDR1 is KGHSH, CDR2 LQKENI, per germline. The CDR3 DNA is TGTGCCAGCTCACCAGCTCGCGCGGGCGGAGTCGAGCAGTACTTC. Its protein product is CASSPARAGGVEQYF.

The chain couples TRBV28 to TRBJ2-7; the match to TRBD1 covers 8 bases. The V and J ends lost 5 bases and 1 base, in that order; junction bases with no gene match: 4. The CDR3 runs 14 residues. Looked up from germline, CDR1 is MDHEN and CDR2 is SYDVKM. The DNA of the CDR3 is TGTGCCAGCAGTACAGGGGGATTATCCTACGAGCAGTACTTC. Its protein is CASSTGGLSYEQYF.

A few counts support this clone. The rearrangement joins TRBV5-6 to TRBJ1-1; tentative D call: TRBD1 (6 bases). Germline V lookup: CDR1 SGHDT, CDR2 YYEEEE. Between the trimmed V and J ends, which lost 3 bases and 10 bases, there was a span of 13 bases. The CDR3 extends over 12 amino acids. The CDR3 spells CASSSQGNRAFF. CDR3 DNA: TGTGCCAGCAGCTCCCAGGGGAATAGAGCTTTCTTT.

The chain recombines TRBV19 with TRBJ2-4, with 7 bases that match TRBD2. The CDR3 consists of 14 residues. CDR1 is LNHDA and CDR2 is SQIVND in the germline V gene (reference sequence). J was trimmed by 10 bases and V by 3 bases; bases with no gene match: 9. CDR3 bases: TGTGCCAGTAGTATTGTTGGGGGGGACGGGATTCAGTACTTC. Amino acids: CASSIVGGDGIQYF.

A note on this clone: Other nucleotide sequences in the sample specify the same CDR3. This chain uses TRBV28 with TRBJ1-5; D is unclear. Looked up from germline, CDR1 is MDHEN and CDR2 is SYDVKM. The CDR3 has 11 residues. Trimming took off 6 bases at V and 4 bases at J, with 4 bases between the two ends. The CDR3 loop reads CASRSNQPQHF. The CDR3 DNA reads TGTGCCAGCAGGTCAAATCAGCCCCAGCATTTT.

As concerns this clone: The sample contains more than one DNA sequence encoding this CDR3. The rearrangement links TRBV9 to TRBJ2-1; TRBD2 agrees at 11 bases. CDR3 size: 15 residues. Germline V gene lookup returns CDR1 SGDLS and CDR2 YYNGEE. J lost 5 bases, V lost 0 bases, and 1 base had no gene match. The CDR3 sequence is CASSVAGLADNEQFF. Here the CDR3 DNA reads TGTGCCAGCAGCGTAGCGGGACTAGCGGACAATGAGCAGTTCTTC.

The chain has TRBV10-3 and TRBJ1-1; possible D gene TRBD1, 6 bases. This CDR3 contains 20 residues. Trimming removed 0 bases at V and 0 bases at J, with 23 bases between. Germline CDR1 reads ENHRY; CDR2 reads SYGVKD. Here the CDR3 reads CAISESEGGLGKTLNTEAFF. CDR3 bases: TGTGCCATCAGTGAGTCGGAGGGGGGGTTAGGGAAAACTTTGAACACTGAAGCTTTCTTT.

The rearrangement joins TRBV5-4 to TRBJ2-1; 9 nucleotides agree with TRBD2. The CDR3 totals 17 residues. V lost 0 bases and J lost 3; bases outside the gene matches: 7. CDR1 is SGHNT, CDR2 YYREEE, per germline (reference sequence). CDR3 DNA: TGTGCCAGCAGCTTGGGAGGCCTAGCGGGATACTACAATGAGCAGTTCTTC. As protein: CASSLGGLAGYYNEQFF.

Written as DNA, the CDR3 is TGTGCCAGCAGCCAGCGGGGCTCCTACAATGAGCAGTTCTTC. The encoded protein is CASSQRGSYNEQFF. The chain joins TRBV11-3 to TRBJ2-1; 7 bases are a match to TRBD2. This CDR3 contains 14 residues. Germline lookup yields CDR1 SGHNT and CDR2 YENEEA. J gave up 0 bases and V 5 bases, and 1 base lay outside the gene matches. Drawing the rest from reference TRBV11-3 and TRBJ2-1, the complete variable domain is EAGVVQSPRYKIIEKKQPVAFWCNPISGHNTLYWYLQNLGQGPELLIRYENEEAVDDSQLPKDRFSAERLKGVDSTLKIQPAELGDSAVYLCASSQRGSYNEQFFGPGTRLTVL.

The chain recombines TRBV5-4 with TRBJ2-7, with D tentatively TRBD1 (5 bases). This CDR3 comprises 16 residues. V was clipped by 1 base and J by 7 bases, with 21 bases between them. CDR1 is SGHNT, CDR2 YYREEE, per germline (reference sequence). DNA of the CDR3: TGTGCCAGCAGCTTGCGCCCAGTAGGGGTCCCGAGAGAGCAGTACTTC. Encoded protein: CASSLRPVGVPREQYF.

V gene TRBV5-1 combines with J gene TRBJ2-5; 8 bases line up with TRBD2. The germline gives CDR1 SGHRS, CDR2 YFSETQ. This CDR3 comprises 15 residues. V trimming: 0 bases; J trimming: 5 bases; junction bases outside the gene matches: 6. CDR3 in DNA: TGCGCCAGCAGCTTGGAGGGACTAGATTCGGAGACCCAGTACTTC. Translating gives CASSLEGLDSETQYF.

The V gene is TRBV5-1, the J gene TRBJ2-7, with 7 positions matching TRBD2. The V and J ends lost 0 bases and 2 bases, in that order; junction bases with no gene match: 8. The V gene's germline CDR1 is SGHRS and CDR2 YFSETQ. This CDR3 is 16 amino acids long. CDR3 protein: CASSLVGGGPTYEQYF. Here the CDR3 DNA reads TGCGCCAGCAGCTTGGTGGGGGGAGGGCCAACCTACGAGCAGTACTTC. Full variable domain (remainder filled in from reference TRBV5-1 and TRBJ2-7): KAGVTQTPRYLIKTRGQQVTLSCSPISGHRSVSWYQQTPGQGLQFLFEYFSETQRNKGNFPGRFSGRQFSNSRSEMNVSTLELGDSALYLCASSLVGGGPTYEQYFGPGTRLTVT.

Here the CDR3 reads CASSPLNAEKLFF. The CDR3 DNA is TGTGCCAGCAGCCCACTCAACGCTGAAAAACTGTTTTTT. This rearrangement joins TRBV11-3 to TRBJ1-4; D unclear. The germline CDR1 and CDR2 sequences are SGHNT and YENEEA. Trimming took 5 bases from V and 7 from J, leaving 11 bases between them. This CDR3 region has 13 residues.